The present entry profiles one TCR beta chain with its context. Its specificity is not known. The protocol was immunoSEQ multiplex PCR, while the TCRdb copy is restricted to in-frame clones and leaves out a portion. The sample records around 140,000 clones, roughly 92% being singletons. The data are from a study of T cell responses to AZD1222 COVID-19 vaccine. Study-level findings and limits: As reported, nearly half of all spike-specific TCRs target variant regions that are unmutated. Mostly white British, mostly female donors; authors suggested clonal diversity may be underestimated. Sampled repertoires all dated from after the peak T cell response. Rises in breadth and depth of Spike-specific TCRs came after two AZD1222 doses.

The CDR3 has 13 residues. Per the germline V gene, CDR1 is SGHNT and CDR2 is YENEEA. V was shortened by 2 bases and J by 6 bases, with 8 bases between the two germline ends. The input for sequencing was peripheral blood, taken on day 0 of AZD1222 vaccination. The chain recombines TRBV11-3 with TRBJ2-1, with a tentative D call TRBD2 (5 bases). The origin of this receptor is an adult in good health. In DNA form, the CDR3 reads TGTGCCAGCAGCTTAAGAGGGCCCAATGAGCAGTTCTTC. It is translated as CASSLRGPNEQFF.